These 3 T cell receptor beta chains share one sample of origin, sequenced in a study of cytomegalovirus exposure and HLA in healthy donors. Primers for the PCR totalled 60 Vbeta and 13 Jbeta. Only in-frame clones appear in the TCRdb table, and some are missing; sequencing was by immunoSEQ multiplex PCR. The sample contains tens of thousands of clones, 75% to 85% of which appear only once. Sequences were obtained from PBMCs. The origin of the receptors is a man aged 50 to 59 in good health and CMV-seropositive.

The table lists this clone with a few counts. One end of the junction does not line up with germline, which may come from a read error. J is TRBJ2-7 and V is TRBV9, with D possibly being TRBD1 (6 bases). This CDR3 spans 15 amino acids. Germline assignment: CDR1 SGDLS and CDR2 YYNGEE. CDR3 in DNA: TGTGCCAGCAGCTCCCAGGGGCCCAGCGCCTACCAGCAGTACTTC. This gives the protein CASSSQGPSAYQQYF.

CDR3 in amino acids: CASSLGDSVYEQYF. The CDR3 region has the DNA TGCGCCAGCAGCTTGGGGGACAGTGTCTACGAGCAGTACTTC. This sequence joins TRBV5-1 and TRBJ2-7, with TRBD1 matching over 7 bases. V trimming: 0 bases; J trimming: 3 bases; junction bases outside the gene matches: 3. The germline V gene has CDR1 SGHRS and CDR2 YFSETQ. The CDR3 loop spans 14 amino acids.

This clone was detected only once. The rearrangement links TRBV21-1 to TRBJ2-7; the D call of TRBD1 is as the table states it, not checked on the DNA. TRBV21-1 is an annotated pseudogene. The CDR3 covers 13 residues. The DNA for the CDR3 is TGTGCCAGCAGCAAATTAAACAGCTACGAGCAGTACTTC. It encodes CASSKLNSYEQYF.